This paragraph covers one T cell receptor beta chain sequence. Its cognate antigen is unknown. From germline, CDR1 is SNHLY and CDR2 FYNNEI. CDR3 length: 12 amino acids. V was shortened by 8 bases and J by 4 bases, with 11 bases between the two germline ends. The data derive from a study of cytomegalovirus exposure and HLA in healthy donors. The PCR contained 60 Vbeta and 13 Jbeta primers. Sequencing was performed with immunoSEQ multiplex PCR; in TCRdb, only in-frame clones are kept and a portion is missing. The table records 280,000 or so clones, 70% to 90% of them present only once. Study-wide results and caveats: An analysis done earlier found most TCR beta V segments productive about 90% or about 30% of the time.

The clonotype was recovered from a woman under 30 in good health and CMV-seronegative. Material: PBMCs. The chain joins TRBV2 to TRBJ1-1; D is ambiguous. The CDR3, as DNA: TGTGCCAGCCGTCGTGTTCTCACTGAAGCTTTCTTT. Residues: CASRRVLTEAFF.